This TCR beta chain appears in the sequencing data of a study of CD8 T cells in Susac syndrome (dated by TCRdb to about 2019). Background on the whole study: Whether CD8+ T cell activation and differentiation in Susac syndrome was antigen driven was tested using repertoire sequencing.

Overall study results and their limits: The number of individuals in the TCR sequencing and HLA analysis was acknowledged as relatively small.

High-throughput TCR beta sequencing profiled peripheral blood CD8+ and CD4+ T cells from healthy donors, Susac syndrome patients and multiple sclerosis patients. The healthy donors served as controls matched for age and sex. CD8+ TEMRA cells were enriched by FACS, while bulk CD8+ and CD4+ T cells were purified by magnetic negative isolation. Blood was collected in EDTA tubes and processed within 24 hours, with PBMCs isolated through density gradient centrifugation. PBMCs intended for TCR sequencing were cryopreserved in liquid nitrogen and thawed later in a water bath at 37 degrees C. The sorted or isolated CD4+, CD8+ and CD8+ TEMRA cells had a purity of 90% or higher. As for this clonotype: Its binding antigen is unknown. Per-base quality was not reported, and no clone a single base away is much larger than it.

RNA was extracted with the RNeasy kit and about 0.5 to 1 ug was reverse transcribed using random hexamers. The immunoSEQ multiplex PCR assay, covering 54 Vbeta and 13 Jbeta segments, was used to amplify TCR beta CDR3 regions. PCR amplification bias was corrected by using a synthetic template baseline for primer optimization and computational correction. For the original study's pipeline: Reads were annotated to V, D and J genes according to IMGT and were analyzed with immunoSEQ Analyzer, with only productive sequences retained. To calculate clonality, Shannon entropy was normalized by log2 of the number of productive unique sequences and then subtracted from one. For each patient and control, public and private clones were evaluated among the 100 most prevalent clones. Susac-specific clones were defined as absent from healthy and MS cohorts, around 1,000 published viral clones and other ImmuneACCESS disease sequences. Through fastp at Q25 and MiXCR, TCRdb rebuilt clones from the public reads, retaining in-frame beta chains. Rows matching on CDR3 protein sequence are summarized as one entry with the most common DNA and genes. In this record, the V and J calls reflect TCRdb's handling and not the investigators' own analysis. The sample table holds about 200,000 distinct CDR3 sequences, of which roughly 94% were seen once. Around 0.1% of the sample rests with the top ten.

V loses 6 bases of germline sequence and J loses 3 bases, and the interval between the two ends is 14 bases. The CDR3 holds 13 amino acids from the cysteine to the phenylalanine. Only the CDR3 part of the read is kept: 39 bases, read in frame from the first base. Per the germline V gene (reference sequence), DFQATT is the CDR1 and SNEGSKA is the CDR2. Recombination joined TRBV20-1 with TRBJ1-1; TRBD1 is perhaps the D gene, given 5 matching bases. Specimen: CD4+ T cells from PBMCs. This TCR was recovered from a human donor in good health. The bases read TGCAGTGCGCGGACGGGGCTGGACACTGAAGCTTTCTTT. Its translation is CSARTGLDTEAFF.